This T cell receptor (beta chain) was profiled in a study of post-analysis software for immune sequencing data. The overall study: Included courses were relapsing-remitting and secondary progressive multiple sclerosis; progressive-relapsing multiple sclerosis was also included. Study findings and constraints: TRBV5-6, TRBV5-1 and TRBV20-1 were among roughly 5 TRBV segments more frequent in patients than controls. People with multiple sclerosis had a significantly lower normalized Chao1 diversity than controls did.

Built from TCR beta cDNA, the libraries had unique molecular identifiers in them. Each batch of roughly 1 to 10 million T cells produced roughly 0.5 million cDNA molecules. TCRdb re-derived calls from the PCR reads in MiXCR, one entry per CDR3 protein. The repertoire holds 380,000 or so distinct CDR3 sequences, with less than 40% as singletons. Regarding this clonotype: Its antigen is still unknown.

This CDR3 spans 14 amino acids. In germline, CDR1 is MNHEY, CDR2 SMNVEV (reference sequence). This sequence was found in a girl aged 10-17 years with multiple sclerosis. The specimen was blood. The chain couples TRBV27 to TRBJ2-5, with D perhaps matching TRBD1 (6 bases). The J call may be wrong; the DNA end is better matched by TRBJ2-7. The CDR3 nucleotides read TGTGCCAGCAGTCCCTGGGACAACGTTTCCGAGCAGTACTTC. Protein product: CASSPWDNVSEQYF.